The present TCR beta chain was sequenced within a study of T cell clones after liver transplantation. Profiled with immunoSEQ multiplex PCR; TCRdb holds only in-frame clones, not every one. Here the sample spans 40,000 to 55,000 clones, roughly 74% being singletons. CDR1 and CDR2 (germline): MNHNY, SVGAGI (reference sequence). The length of the CDR3 is 13 residues. V lost 11 bases, J lost 5 bases, and 15 bases lay in between. This chain joins TRBV6-6 and TRBJ2-2, with TRBD2 as a possible D gene (7 bases). The sequenced sample was CD4+ T cells from blood, obtained more than 52 months after liver transplant. The sequence was collected from a human patient who received a liver transplant. T cells may partly derive from the graft donor. The DNA for the CDR3 is TGTGCCCTCTCGGGGGGCCTGACCGGGGAGCTGTTTTTT. It specifies CALSGGLTGELFF.